This TCR beta chain was identified in a study of a mutant IDH1 vaccine in newly diagnosed glioma. Across the study: Treated patients showed a male proportion of around 60%, a female proportion of about 40%, and a mean age of 40.4 years. Patients previously underwent radiotherapy, temozolomide, or both, and most underwent both. Study results and caveats: In approximately 93% of patients, immune responses induced by the vaccine occurred.

CDR1 is SNHLY and CDR2 is FYNNEI in the germline V gene. J lost 6 bases, V lost 4 bases, and 5 bases had no gene match. This CDR3 comprises 15 residues. Measured with immunoSEQ multiplex PCR; TCRdb has only the in-frame clones, and not every one. The sample carries tens of thousands of clones, 83% recorded once. Described time point: week 47, end of study. Every vaccination contained 300 ug of the mutant IDH1 20-mer peptide and was paired with topical imiquimod. A note on this clone: Its antigen remains unidentified.

Sequenced material: PBMCs, taken from a glioma patient whose treatment included an IDH1 peptide vaccine. This rearrangement joins TRBV2 to TRBJ2-1; 11 nucleotides agree with TRBD1. This clonotype originated in a woman between 50 and 59 years old with glioma. CDR3 nucleotides: TGTGCCAGCAGTGCCATCGGGACAGGGGGCAATGAGCAGTTCTTC. It specifies CASSAIGTGGNEQFF.